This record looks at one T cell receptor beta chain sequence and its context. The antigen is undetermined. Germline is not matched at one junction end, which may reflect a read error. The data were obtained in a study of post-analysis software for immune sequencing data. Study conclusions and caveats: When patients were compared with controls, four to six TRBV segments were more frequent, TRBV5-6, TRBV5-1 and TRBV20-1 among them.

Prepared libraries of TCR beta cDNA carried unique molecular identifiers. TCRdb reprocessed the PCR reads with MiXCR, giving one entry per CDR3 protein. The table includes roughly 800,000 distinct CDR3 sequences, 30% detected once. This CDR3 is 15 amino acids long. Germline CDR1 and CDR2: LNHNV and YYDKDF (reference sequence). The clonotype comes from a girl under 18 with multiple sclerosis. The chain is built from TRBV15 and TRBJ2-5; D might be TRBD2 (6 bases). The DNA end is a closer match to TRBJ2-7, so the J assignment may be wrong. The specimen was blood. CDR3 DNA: TGTGCCACCGGCAGAGATCGGACGGGAGCGTACGAGCAGTACTTC. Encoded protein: CATGRDRTGAYEQYF.